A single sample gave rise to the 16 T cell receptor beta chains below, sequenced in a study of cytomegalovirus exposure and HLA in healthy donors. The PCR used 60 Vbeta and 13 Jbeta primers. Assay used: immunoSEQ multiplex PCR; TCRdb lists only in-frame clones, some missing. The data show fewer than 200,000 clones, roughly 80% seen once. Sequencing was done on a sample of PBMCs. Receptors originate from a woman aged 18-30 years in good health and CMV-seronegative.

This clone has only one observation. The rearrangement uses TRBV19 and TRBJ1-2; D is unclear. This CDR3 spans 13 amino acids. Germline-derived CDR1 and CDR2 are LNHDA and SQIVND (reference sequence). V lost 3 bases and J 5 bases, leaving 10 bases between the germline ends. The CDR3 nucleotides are TGTGCCAGTAGTATTCTGGCAGAATATGGCTACACCTTC. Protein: CASSILAEYGYTF.

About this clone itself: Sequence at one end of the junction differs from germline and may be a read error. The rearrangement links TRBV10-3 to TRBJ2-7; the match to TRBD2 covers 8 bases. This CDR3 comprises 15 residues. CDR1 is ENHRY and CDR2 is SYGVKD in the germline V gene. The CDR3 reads CAISGVLAEGSPRTF. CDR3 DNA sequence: TGTGCCATCAGTGGGGTACTAGCGGAAGGATCCCCAAGGACCTTC.

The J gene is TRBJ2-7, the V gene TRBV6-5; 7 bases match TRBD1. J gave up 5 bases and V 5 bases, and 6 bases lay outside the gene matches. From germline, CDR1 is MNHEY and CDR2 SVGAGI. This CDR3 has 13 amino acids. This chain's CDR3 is CASSKNRGNEQYF. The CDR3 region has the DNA TGTGCCAGCAGTAAAAACAGGGGAAACGAGCAGTACTTC.

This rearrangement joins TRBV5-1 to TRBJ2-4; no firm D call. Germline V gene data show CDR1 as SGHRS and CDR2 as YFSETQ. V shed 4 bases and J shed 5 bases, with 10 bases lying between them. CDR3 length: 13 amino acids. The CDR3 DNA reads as TGCGCCAGCAGCCCCCCCGAGGAAAACATTCAGTACTTC. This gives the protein CASSPPEENIQYF.

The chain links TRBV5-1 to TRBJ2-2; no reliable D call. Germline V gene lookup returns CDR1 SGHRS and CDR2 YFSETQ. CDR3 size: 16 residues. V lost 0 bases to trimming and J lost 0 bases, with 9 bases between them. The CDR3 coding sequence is TGCGCCAGCAGCTTGGCCATTTCCCCGAACACCGGGGAGCTGTTTTTT. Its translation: CASSLAISPNTGELFF.

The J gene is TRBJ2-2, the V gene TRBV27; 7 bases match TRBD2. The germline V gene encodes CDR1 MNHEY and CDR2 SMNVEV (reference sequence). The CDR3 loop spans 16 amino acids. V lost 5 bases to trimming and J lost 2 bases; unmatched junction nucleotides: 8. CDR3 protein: CASSHPTSVNTGELFF. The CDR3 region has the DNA TGTGCCAGCAGTCACCCCACTAGCGTAAACACCGGGGAGCTGTTTTTT.

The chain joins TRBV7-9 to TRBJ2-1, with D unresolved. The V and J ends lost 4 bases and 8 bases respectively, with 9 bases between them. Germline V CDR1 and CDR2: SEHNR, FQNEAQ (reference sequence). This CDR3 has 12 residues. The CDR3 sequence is CASSSGPHEQFF. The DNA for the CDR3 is TGTGCCAGCAGCTCTGGGCCCCATGAGCAGTTCTTC. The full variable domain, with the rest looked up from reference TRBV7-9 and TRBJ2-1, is DTGVSQNPRHKITKRGQNVTFRCDPISEHNRLYWYRQTLGQGPEFLTYFQNEAQLEKSRLLSDRFSAERPKGSFSTLEIQRTEQGDSAMYLCASSSGPHEQFFGPGTRLTVL.

The CDR3, as DNA: TGTGCCAGCAGCTTAACGGCAGGGGTCCAGCCCCAGCATTTT. As protein: CASSLTAGVQPQHF. The chain employs TRBV7-6 and TRBJ1-5; possibly TRBD1 for D (6 bases). CDR1 and CDR2 (germline): SGHVS, FNYEAQ. This CDR3 is built from 14 residues. Trimming stripped 2 bases from V and 7 bases from J, with 12 bases between.

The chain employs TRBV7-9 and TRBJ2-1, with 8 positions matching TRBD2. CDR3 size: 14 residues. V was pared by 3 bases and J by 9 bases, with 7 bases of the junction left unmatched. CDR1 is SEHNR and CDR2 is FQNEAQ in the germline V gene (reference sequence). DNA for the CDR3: TGTGCCAGCAGCTTCTTGTCAGCGGGAGTTGAGCAGTTCTTC. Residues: CASSFLSAGVEQFF.

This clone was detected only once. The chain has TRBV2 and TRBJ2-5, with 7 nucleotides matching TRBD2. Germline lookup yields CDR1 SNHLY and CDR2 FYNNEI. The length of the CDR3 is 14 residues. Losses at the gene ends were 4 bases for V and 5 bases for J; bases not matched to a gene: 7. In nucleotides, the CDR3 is TGTGCCAGCAGTGCCCCGGGAGGAGGGGAGACCCAGTACTTC. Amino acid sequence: CASSAPGGGETQYF.

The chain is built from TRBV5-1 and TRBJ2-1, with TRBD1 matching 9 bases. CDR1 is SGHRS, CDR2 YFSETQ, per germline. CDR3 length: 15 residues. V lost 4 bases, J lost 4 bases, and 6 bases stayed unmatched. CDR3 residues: CASSDRQGGYNEQFF. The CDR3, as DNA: TGCGCCAGCAGCGATAGACAGGGGGGTTACAATGAGCAGTTCTTC.

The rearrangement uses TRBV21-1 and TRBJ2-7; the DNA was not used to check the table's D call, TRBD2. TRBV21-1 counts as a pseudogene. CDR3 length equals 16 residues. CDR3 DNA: TGTGCCAGCAGCACGGGACTAGCGGGGGGTTTCTACGAGCAGTACTTC. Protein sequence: CASSTGLAGGFYEQYF.

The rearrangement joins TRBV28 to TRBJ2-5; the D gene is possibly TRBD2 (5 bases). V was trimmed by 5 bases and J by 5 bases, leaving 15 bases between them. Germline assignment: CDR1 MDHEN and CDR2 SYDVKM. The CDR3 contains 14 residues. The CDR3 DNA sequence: TGTGCCAGCAGTCTCATCTCAGGCGGGGAGACCCAGTACTTC. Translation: CASSLISGGETQYF. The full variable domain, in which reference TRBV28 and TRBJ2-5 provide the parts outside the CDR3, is DVKVTQSSRYLVKRTGEKVFLECVQDMDHENMFWYRQDPGLGLRLIYFSYDVKMKEKGDIPEGYSVSREKKERFSLILESASTNQTSMYLCASSLISGGETQYFGPGTRLLVL.

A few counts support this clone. The CDR3 reads CASSQGQGPSAYGYTF. The CDR3 coding sequence is TGTGCCAGCAGCCAGGGACAGGGACCTTCAGCTTATGGCTACACCTTC. The chain is built from TRBV14 and TRBJ1-2; 9 bases agree with TRBD1. J gave up 5 bases and V 3 bases, and 10 bases lay outside the gene matches. Germline CDR1 reads SGHDN; CDR2 reads FVKESK. The CDR3 totals 16 residues.

The CDR3 reads CASTESVAGGLNTGELFF. In DNA, the CDR3 is TGTGCCAGCACCGAATCGGTAGCGGGAGGGTTGAACACCGGGGAGCTGTTTTTT. This chain uses TRBV7-8 with TRBJ2-2; 11 bases line up with TRBD2. This CDR3 spans 18 amino acids. Per the germline V gene, CDR1 is SGHVS and CDR2 is FQNEAQ. Unmatched junction bases numbered 11, after V lost 7 bases and J lost 1 base.

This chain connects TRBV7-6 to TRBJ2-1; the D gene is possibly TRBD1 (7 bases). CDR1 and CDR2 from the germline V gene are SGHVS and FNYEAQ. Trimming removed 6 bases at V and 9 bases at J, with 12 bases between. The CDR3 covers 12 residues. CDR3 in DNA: TGTGCCAGCAGACCCCAGGGGGGTGAGCAGTTCTTC. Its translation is CASRPQGGEQFF.